This is a list of T cell receptor beta chains from one sample in a study of PD-1 blockade in classical Hodgkin lymphoma. The data were produced by immunoSEQ multiplex PCR, yet TCRdb's version contains in-frame clones alone and is incomplete. Here the sample spans 10,000 to 15,000 clones, roughly 84% being singletons. This specimen was CD8+ T cells from blood, taken at baseline. These receptors all stem from a human donor with classical Hodgkin lymphoma. The CDR3 runs from the conserved cysteine through the conserved F or W. A D gene is named only where the DNA matches it firmly. Size values are once, few and many counts, or a class for expanded clones, and some rows have none.

clone size: few; D gene: TRBD1; V gene: TRBV19; J gene: TRBJ1-2; CDR3 protein: CASQNYLGQAYGYTF; CDR3 DNA: TGTGCCAGTCAAAATTATCTGGGACAGGCCTATGGCTACACCTTC
clone size: few; D gene: -; V gene: TRBV28; J gene: TRBJ1-2; CDR3 protein: CASGSLDSLFYGYTF; CDR3 DNA: TGTGCCAGCGGGTCCTTGGACAGTCTCTTCTATGGCTACACCTTC
clone size: -; D gene: TRBD1; V gene: TRBV5-4; J gene: TRBJ2-3; CDR3 protein: CASSHRGQDTDTQYF; CDR3 DNA: TGTGCCAGCAGCCACAGGGGGCAAGACACAGATACGCAGTATTTT
clone size: -; D gene: -; V gene: TRBV9; J gene: TRBJ2-7; CDR3 protein: CASSVGGVPLYEQYF; CDR3 DNA: TGTGCCAGCAGCGTAGGGGGGGTCCCCCTCTACGAGCAGTACTTC
clone size: -; D gene: -; V gene: TRBV6-4; J gene: TRBJ2-3; CDR3 protein: CASSDSGSSADTQYF; CDR3 DNA: TGTGCCAGCAGTGACTCGGGGTCCTCGGCAGATACGCAGTATTTT
clone size: -; D gene: TRBD1; V gene: TRBV9; J gene: TRBJ2-7; CDR3 protein: CASSGSGTGAYEQYF; CDR3 DNA: TGTGCCAGCAGCGGAAGTGGGACAGGGGCATACGAGCAGTACTTC
clone size: -; D gene: TRBD1; V gene: TRBV7-9; J gene: TRBJ2-1; CDR3 protein: CASSLAGTGGYNEQFF; CDR3 DNA: TGTGCCAGCAGCTTAGCTGGGACAGGGGGCTACAATGAGCAGTTCTTC
clone size: -; D gene: -; V gene: TRBV9; J gene: TRBJ1-4; CDR3 protein: CASSVGAATNEKLFF; CDR3 DNA: TGTGCCAGCAGCGTGGGGGCTGCAACTAATGAAAAACTGTTTTTT
clone size: once; D gene: -; V gene: TRBV5-1; J gene: TRBJ1-4; CDR3 protein: CASHETANEKLFF; CDR3 DNA: TGCGCCAGCCACGAGACGGCTAATGAAAAACTGTTTTTT
clone size: -; D gene: -; V gene: TRBV19; J gene: TRBJ1-5; CDR3 protein: CASSEYGGSGNQPQHF; CDR3 DNA: TGTGCCAGTAGTGAGTACGGGGGATCGGGCAATCAGCCCCAGCATTTT
clone size: few; D gene: -; V gene: TRBV6-4; J gene: TRBJ2-3; CDR3 protein: CASSDSLGGADTQYF; CDR3 DNA: TGTGCCAGCAGTGACTCCCTCGGCGGGGCAGATACGCAGTATTTT
clone size: medium-sized; D gene: -; V gene: TRBV7-6; J gene: TRBJ1-2; CDR3 protein: CASSLEASNYGYTF; CDR3 DNA: TGTGCCAGCAGCTTAGAGGCATCCAACTATGGCTACACCTTC
clone size: -; D gene: -; V gene: TRBV7-8; J gene: TRBJ2-1; CDR3 protein: CASSPSNEQFF; CDR3 DNA: TGTGCCAGCAGCCCCAGCAATGAGCAGTTCTTC
clone size: medium-sized; D gene: -; V gene: TRBV4-3; J gene: TRBJ1-2; CDR3 protein: CASSQYKDYGYTF; CDR3 DNA: TGCGCCAGCAGCCAATATAAGGACTATGGCTACACCTTC
clone size: medium-sized; D gene: -; V gene: TRBV5-6; J gene: TRBJ1-6; CDR3 protein: CASTRPGGSPLHF; CDR3 DNA: TGTGCCAGCACCCGCCCAGGAGGATCACCCCTCCACTTT
clone size: -; D gene: -; V gene: TRBV5-5; J gene: TRBJ1-1; CDR3 protein: CASSLVYGDMNTEAFF; CDR3 DNA: TGTGCCAGCAGCTTGGTGTATGGGGACATGAACACTGAAGCTTTCTTT
clone size: -; D gene: TRBD1; V gene: TRBV5-1; J gene: TRBJ1-1; CDR3 protein: CASSEGQGNMNTEAFF; CDR3 DNA: TGCGCCAGCAGTGAGGGACAGGGCAACATGAACACTGAAGCTTTCTTT
clone size: medium-sized; D gene: -; V gene: TRBV4-2; J gene: TRBJ2-7; CDR3 protein: CASSSMAGEQYF; CDR3 DNA: TGTGCCAGCAGCAGCATGGCGGGGGAGCAGTACTTC
clone size: -; D gene: -; V gene: TRBV10-3; J gene: TRBJ1-1; CDR3 protein: CAIRGSGGVNTEAFF; CDR3 DNA: TGTGCCATCAGGGGGTCCGGGGGCGTGAACACTGAAGCTTTCTTT
clone size: -; D gene: -; V gene: TRBV4-2; J gene: TRBJ2-7; CDR3 protein: CASSQGRETYEQYF; CDR3 DNA: TGTGCCAGCAGCCAAGGGCGAGAGACCTACGAGCAGTACTTC
clone size: once; D gene: TRBD1; V gene: TRBV11-2; J gene: TRBJ2-2; CDR3 protein: CASSPLRTGPTGELFF; CDR3 DNA: TGTGCCAGCAGCCCTTTACGGACAGGGCCAACCGGGGAGCTGTTTTTT
clone size: -; D gene: -; V gene: TRBV11-2; J gene: TRBJ2-5; CDR3 protein: CASSLLMAGQETQYF; CDR3 DNA: TGTGCCAGCAGCTTATTAATGGCGGGACAAGAGACCCAGTACTTC
clone size: -; D gene: TRBD2; V gene: TRBV9; J gene: TRBJ2-1; CDR3 protein: CASSHPEVLAGGNEQFF; CDR3 DNA: TGTGCCAGCAGCCACCCCGAGGTACTAGCGGGGGGGAATGAGCAGTTCTTC
clone size: -; D gene: -; V gene: TRBV4-3; J gene: TRBJ2-5; CDR3 protein: CASSQEIGGLQETQYF; CDR3 DNA: TGCGCCAGCAGCCAAGAGATCGGGGGCCTCCAAGAGACCCAGTACTTC
clone size: -; D gene: -; V gene: TRBV11-2; J gene: TRBJ2-7; CDR3 protein: CASSLVGWTDTYEQYF; CDR3 DNA: TGTGCCAGCAGCTTAGTGGGATGGACAGATACCTACGAGCAGTACTTC
clone size: -; D gene: -; V gene: TRBV5-5; J gene: TRBJ2-3; CDR3 protein: CASSLAQGFSDTQYF; CDR3 DNA: TGTGCCAGCAGCTTGGCACAGGGTTTTTCAGATACGCAGTATTTT
clone size: -; D gene: TRBD1; V gene: TRBV27; J gene: TRBJ2-7; CDR3 protein: CASRFSGTGYYEQYF; CDR3 DNA: TGTGCCAGCAGATTCTCCGGGACAGGGTACTACGAGCAGTACTTC
clone size: -; D gene: TRBD2; V gene: TRBV20-1; J gene: TRBJ2-5; CDR3 protein: CSARTSETQYF; CDR3 DNA: TGCAGTGCACGGACTAGCGAGACCCAGTACTTC
clone size: few; D gene: -; V gene: TRBV7-3; J gene: TRBJ1-6; CDR3 protein: CASSLTGNSPLHF; CDR3 DNA: TGTGCCAGCAGCTTAACAGGGAACTCACCCCTCCACTTT